This TCR beta chain was found in a study of human T cells and chemical hapten exposure. Across the whole study: TCR yields per sample varied, mainly owing to small pooled library volume differences.

This clonotype came up a few times. The antigen remains undetermined. Each CDR3 protein gets one entry after TCRdb re-called the RACE reads with MiXCR. The sample includes 75,000 to 100,000 distinct CDR3 sequences, over 9.5% of them seen just once. Regarding the study as a whole: Large CDR3 similarity clusters arose significantly more often from expanded TCRs than from controls. TCRs exceeding 1 in 1000 frequency stayed unchanged with DPC sensitization.

Time point described: patch test 1, 2 weeks after DPC sensitization. Noted treatment: therapeutic diphenylcyclopropenone sensitization with weekly scalp DPC. This sample comprised whole blood, obtained in connection with sensitization to the hapten diphenylcyclopropenone (DPC). The origin of this receptor is a man aged 40-49 years with alopecia areata. Some clones in this sample may be carry-over from other donors' samples.

DNA of the CDR3: TGCAGTGCTAGAGTAGAAACAACTGGAAACACCATATATTTT. Translation gives CSARVETTGNTIYF. This chain links TRBV20-1 with TRBJ1-3; D is undetermined. Looked up from germline, CDR1 is DFQATT and CDR2 is SNEGSKA (reference sequence). The CDR3 loop spans 14 amino acids. V lost 1 base, J lost 2 bases, and 9 bases lay in between.